The clone carrying this TCR beta chain was seen a handful of times. Methods used by the authors: Amplification of reference gene primers was used by the study to estimate nucleated cell counts. Assay used: immunoSEQ multiplex PCR; TCRdb lists only in-frame clones, some missing. V and J calls plus clone size are reproduced from that table; the DNA served to infer D and trimming. The table lists under 150,000 clones, around nine tenths of them singletons. This sample was taken from a study of blood T cell repertoires in COVID-19. As for the study in general: Sites in the United States, Italy and Spain provided acute and convalescent COVID-19 samples. T cells, B-cell-depleted T cells, or PBMCs supplied cDNA or gDNA.

The CDR3 has 12 amino acids. In germline, CDR1 is SGHTA, CDR2 FQGNSA. The V and J ends lost 5 bases and 8 bases respectively, with 12 bases between them. The source of this sequence is a man aged 45-65 years with active COVID-19. V is TRBV7-2 and J is TRBJ1-1; D gene ambiguous. The sample comprised peripheral blood. The CDR3 spells CASSQRRGEAFF. The CDR3 DNA reads TGTGCCAGCAGCCAACGACGCGGAGAAGCTTTCTTT.